The sequence of this T cell receptor beta chain was determined in a study of cytomegalovirus exposure and HLA in healthy donors. About the study: Unique TCRs numbering approximately 81 million, obtained from HLA-typed donors, made up an early data release.

V lost 2 bases to trimming and J lost 8 bases; unmatched junction nucleotides: 8. The CDR3 runs 15 residues. Germline V CDR1 and CDR2: SGHRS, YFSETQ. With regard to this clone: The antigen remains undetermined.

The PCR was carried out with 60 Vbeta primers and 13 Jbeta primers. The assay was immunoSEQ multiplex PCR, and TCRdb's table has in-frame clones only and misses some. The repertoire holds approximately 110,000 clones, with less than 85% as singletons. Study-wide results and caveats: 87-base-pair reads could not separate some V segments, including TRBV6-2 and TRBV6-3.

Material for sequencing was PBMCs. The source is a woman aged 40 to 50 in good health and CMV-seronegative. This chain uses TRBV5-1 with TRBJ2-1, with 9 bases fitting TRBD2. The CDR3 here is CASSFLASGVDEQFF. The CDR3 bases are TGCGCCAGCAGCTTTCTGGCTAGCGGGGTGGATGAGCAGTTCTTC.